These T cell receptor beta chains were read from a single sample in a study of cytotoxic CD8 clonotypes in ibrutinib-treated CLL. Assay: immunoSEQ multiplex PCR; the TCRdb copy retains only in-frame clones and omits some. The top ten clones hold about a quarter of a sample with about 21,000 clones, 74% of them seen once. The sample in question was PBMCs, obtained before ibrutinib treatment. The receptors stem from a human donor with chronic lymphocytic leukemia. CDR3s include the opening cysteine and the closing phenylalanine or tryptophan. A D gene is named only where the DNA matches it firmly. Part of the rows lack a size; the others show once, few, many or a class for expanded clones.

CDR3aa,CDR3nt,abundance,d_gene,v_gene,j_gene,len
CASSPSSGSPYEQYF,TGTGCCAGCAGCCCCTCTAGCGGGAGCCCCTACGAGCAGTACTTC,NA,TRBD2,TRBV7-6,TRBJ2-7,15
CASSVQASDTQYF,TGTGCCAGCAGCGTTCAGGCGAGCGATACGCAGTATTTT,NA,NA,TRBV9,TRBJ2-3,13
CASSKGQIYEQYF,TGTGCCAGTAGTAAGGGTCAGATCTACGAGCAGTACTTC,NA,NA,TRBV19,TRBJ2-7,13
CASSPVDNEQFF,TGTGCCAGCAGCCCCGTGGACAATGAGCAGTTCTTC,NA,NA,TRBV11-2,TRBJ2-1,12
CASSPESGDTQYF,TGCGCCAGCAGCCCCGAGTCCGGGGATACGCAGTATTTT,NA,NA,TRBV5-1,TRBJ2-3,13
CASSYRLGNEQFF,TGTGCCAGCAGTTACCGCCTGGGGAATGAGCAGTTCTTC,NA,NA,TRBV6-5,TRBJ2-1,13
CASRGEETQYF,TGCGCCAGCAGGGGAGAAGAGACCCAGTACTTC,few,NA,TRBV5-1,TRBJ2-5,11
CASSRTGGLYSNQPQHF,TGTGCCAGCAGCCGGACAGGGGGACTCTATAGCAATCAGCCCCAGCATTTT,few,TRBD1,TRBV7-2,TRBJ1-5,17
CASSRFGTGDHEQYF,TGTGCCAGCAGTAGATTCGGGACAGGGGATCACGAGCAGTACTTC,NA,TRBD1,TRBV28,TRBJ2-7,15
CASSLGLAGGSGTQYF,TGCGCCAGCAGCTTGGGGCTAGCGGGAGGTTCAGGGACCCAGTACTTC,NA,TRBD2,TRBV5-1,TRBJ2-5,16
CASSQGARTDTQYF,TGTGCCAGCAGCCAGGGGGCGAGGACAGATACGCAGTATTTT,NA,TRBD1,TRBV6-1,TRBJ2-3,14
CASTGADEQYF,TGTGCCAGCACTGGGGCAGATGAGCAGTACTTC,NA,NA,TRBV6-1,TRBJ2-7,11
CASSIPQGDTQYF,TGTGCCAGCAGCATTCCTCAGGGGGATACGCAGTATTTT,once,NA,TRBV7-2,TRBJ2-3,13
CASSFQDRAGELFF,TGCGCCAGCAGCTTCCAGGACAGGGCCGGGGAGCTGTTTTTT,NA,TRBD1,TRBV5-1,TRBJ2-2,14
CASSQLGTYNEQFF,TGCGCCAGCAGCCAATTAGGTACCTACAATGAGCAGTTCTTC,NA,NA,TRBV4-3,TRBJ2-1,14
CASSLVLAGNYEQYF,TGCGCCAGCAGCTTGGTCCTAGCGGGCAATTACGAGCAGTACTTC,NA,TRBD2,TRBV5-1,TRBJ2-7,15
CASSSKQGRFSDTQYF,TGTGCCAGTAGCAGCAAGCAGGGCCGATTCTCAGATACGCAGTATTTT,NA,NA,TRBV7-3,TRBJ2-3,16
CASSQDLGQFYEQYF,TGTGCCAGCAGCCAAGATCTGGGGCAGTTCTACGAGCAGTACTTC,NA,NA,TRBV14,TRBJ2-7,15
CASSLTGTGELFF,TGTGCCAGTAGTTTGACAGGGACCGGGGAGCTGTTTTTT,NA,TRBD1,TRBV19,TRBJ2-2,13
CASSPGLAVSNTGELFF,TGTGCCAGCTCACCGGGACTAGCGGTATCGAACACCGGGGAGCTGTTTTTT,NA,TRBD2,TRBV18,TRBJ2-2,17
CASRDQNTGELFF,TGTGCCAGTAGGGATCAGAACACCGGGGAGCTGTTTTTT,NA,NA,TRBV19,TRBJ2-2,13
CASSPGRNSYEQYF,TGTGCCAGCTCACCAGGCCGCAACTCCTACGAGCAGTACTTC,NA,NA,TRBV18,TRBJ2-7,14
CASSLAAGANEQYF,TGTGCCAGCAGCTTAGCTGCGGGAGCCAACGAGCAGTACTTC,NA,TRBD2,TRBV7-2,TRBJ2-7,14
CASSPGQRQETQYF,TGCGCCAGCAGCCCAGGACAGAGGCAAGAGACCCAGTACTTC,few,NA,TRBV5-1,TRBJ2-5,14
CASSKPGAGVGTDTQYF,TGTGCCAGCTCCAAACCCGGGGCGGGAGTTGGCACAGATACGCAGTATTTT,once,TRBD2,TRBV11-2,TRBJ2-3,17
CASSPQSSGNTIYF,TGTGCCAGTAGCCCCCAGAGCTCTGGAAACACCATATATTTT,NA,NA,TRBV19,TRBJ1-3,14
CASSFTGLAWEETQYF,TGTGCCAGCAGCTTTACCGGACTAGCGTGGGAAGAGACCCAGTACTTC,NA,TRBD2,TRBV5-4,TRBJ2-5,16
CASSSTGATNEKLFF,TGCGCCAGCAGCTCGACAGGGGCAACTAATGAAAAACTGTTTTTT,NA,TRBD1,TRBV5-1,TRBJ1-4,15
CASSSDRGGHEQFF,TGCGCCAGCAGCTCTGACAGGGGAGGTCATGAGCAGTTCTTC,NA,TRBD1,TRBV5-1,TRBJ2-1,14
CASSLTGGGETQYF,TGTGCCAGCAGCTTAACTGGGGGAGGGGAGACCCAGTACTTC,NA,TRBD2,TRBV7-3,TRBJ2-5,14
CASSLALLAGGRETQYF,TGTGCCAGCAGCTTAGCACTACTGGCGGGAGGAAGAGAGACCCAGTACTTC,NA,TRBD2,TRBV7-9,TRBJ2-5,17
CASSGSNTDTQYF,TGTGCCAGCAGCGGGAGTAACACAGATACGCAGTATTTT,NA,NA,TRBV28,TRBJ2-3,13
CASSRQGNQPQHF,TGTGCCAGCAGCCGACAGGGGAATCAGCCCCAGCATTTT,NA,TRBD1,TRBV6-6,TRBJ1-5,13
CASSFFLADEQYF,TGTGCCAGCAGTTTCTTTTTGGCGGACGAGCAGTACTTC,NA,NA,TRBV28,TRBJ2-7,13
CASSPKHGYEQYF,TGTGCCAGCAGCCCCAAGCATGGCTACGAGCAGTACTTC,few,NA,TRBV7-3,TRBJ2-7,13
CASSPGTKNEQFF,TGTGCCAGCAGCCCGGGGACTAAAAATGAGCAGTTCTTC,NA,TRBD2,TRBV7-6,TRBJ2-1,13
CASSHPWQANAQETQYF,TGTGCCAGCAGCCACCCCTGGCAGGCGAACGCCCAAGAGACCCAGTACTTC,NA,NA,TRBV7-6,TRBJ2-5,17
CASGAGGLDEQFF,TGTGCCAGCGGGGCGGGAGGATTGGATGAGCAGTTCTTC,NA,TRBD2,TRBV28,TRBJ2-1,13
CASRGFGETQYF,TGTGCCAGCAGGGGGTTTGGAGAGACCCAGTACTTC,NA,NA,TRBV2,TRBJ2-5,12